This T cell receptor (beta chain) was profiled in a study of T-cell reconstitution after alpha-beta-depleted transplantation in children (TCRdb year 2016). In terms of the full investigation: Using TCR repertoire profiling, the study followed T-cell immune reconstitution in a quantitative way in children after TCRalphabeta/CD19-depleted allogeneic hematopoietic cell transplantation.

Regarding this clonotype: Its antigen is not yet known. The sample holds no much larger clone one base away, and base qualities are not on file.

CDR1 and CDR2 (SGHRS, YFSETQ) derive from the germline V gene. The CDR3 holds 18 amino acids from the cysteine to the phenylalanine. This entry keeps only the CDR3 DNA: 54 bases, framed from base 1. The junction shows trimming of 3 bases on V and 3 bases on J, and the gene matches do not reach 15 bases of it. Interpreted using the paper, the treatment or condition label stands for: allogeneic hematopoietic cell transplantation with graft depleted of TCRalphabeta T cells and CD19 B cells. The transplant recipients were children given TCRalphabeta/CD19-depleted allogeneic hematopoietic cell grafts. The library was made by PCR. Instrument on record: Illumina HiSeq 2500. To normalize quantification of the TCRbeta repertoire, the TCR libraries were built with molecular barcoding that relied on unique molecular identifiers. TCRdb ran its own pipeline on the public reads, namely fastp trimming at Q25 and MiXCR clone calling, and kept in-frame beta chains. Each entry is one CDR3 protein sequence, shown with its most common DNA and genes. In this sample the table shows about 210,000 distinct CDR3 sequences, about 15% of which occur a single time. The top ten hold 40% to 50% of the sample.

Here is what the overall study found, with its caveats: The high TCRbeta diversity at day 60 in some patients was ascribed to recipient T cells and intrathymic progenitors that had survived conditioning. Hyperexpanded clone frequencies declined over subsequent months; after one year, T-cell counts and TCRbeta diversity were mostly attributed to newly produced T cells. The apparently early recovery of alphabetaT-cell counts about two months after transplant reportedly depended on only several hundred rapidly expanded clones that came from non-depleted graft cells.

The sequence derives from a male patient between 2 and 15 years old who had a stem cell transplant for acute lymphoblastic leukemia, so the T cells may come from the graft donor. The sequence joins TRBV5-1 to TRBJ1-1, and TRBD1 aligns with 9 junction nucleotides. Here the sequenced sample was PBMCs, mostly from graft donor cells, taken 360 days after TCRalphabeta/CD19-depleted stem cell transplant. The CDR3 amino acid sequence is: CASSSPPGQGLVDTEAFF. The nucleotide sequence is TGCGCCAGCAGCTCTCCACCGGGACAGGGTCTGGTTGACACTGAAGCTTTCTTT.